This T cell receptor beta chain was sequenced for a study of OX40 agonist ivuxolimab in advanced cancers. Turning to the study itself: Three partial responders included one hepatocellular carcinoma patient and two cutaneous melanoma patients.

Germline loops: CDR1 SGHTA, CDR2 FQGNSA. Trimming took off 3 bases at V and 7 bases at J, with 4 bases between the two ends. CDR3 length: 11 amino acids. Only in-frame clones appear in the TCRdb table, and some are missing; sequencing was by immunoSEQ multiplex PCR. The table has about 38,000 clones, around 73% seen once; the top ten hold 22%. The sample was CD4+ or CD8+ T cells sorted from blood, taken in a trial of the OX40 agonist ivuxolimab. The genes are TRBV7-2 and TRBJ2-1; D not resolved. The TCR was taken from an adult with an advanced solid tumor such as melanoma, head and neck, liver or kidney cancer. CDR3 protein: CASSFGNEQFF. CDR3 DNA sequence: TGTGCCAGCAGCTTTGGGAATGAGCAGTTCTTC.